A selection of T cell receptor beta chains follows, all from one sample in a study of T cell responses to AZD1222 COVID-19 vaccine. Using immunoSEQ multiplex PCR, the repertoire was profiled, and TCRdb retains in-frame clones only, with some absent. The sample carries more than 85,000 clones, 70% to 90% recorded once. The source material was peripheral blood, sampled 28 days after the second AZD1222 dose. All receptors derive from an adult who received the AZD1222 COVID-19 vaccine. Both conserved end residues are part of each CDR3. The order of the fields is D gene, clone size, V gene, J gene, CDR3 DNA, CDR3 protein. D genes are given only for firm matches. Part of the rows lack a size; the others show once, few, many or a class for expanded clones.

d_gene: -
abundance: -
v_gene: TRBV11-1
j_gene: TRBJ1-1
CDR3nt: TGTGCCAGCAGCTTAGCCGCTGGGATGAACACTGAAGCTTTCTTT
CDR3aa: CASSLAAGMNTEAFF

d_gene: TRBD1
abundance: -
v_gene: TRBV12-3/TRBV12-4
j_gene: TRBJ1-1
CDR3nt: TGTGCCACGAAGGGACAGGCGAACACTGAAGCTTTCTTT
CDR3aa: CATKGQANTEAFF

d_gene: -
abundance: -
v_gene: TRBV7-7
j_gene: TRBJ2-2
CDR3nt: TGTGCTAGCAGACGACAGGAGGGCACCGGGGAGCTGTTTTTT
CDR3aa: CASRRQEGTGELFF

d_gene: TRBD2
abundance: -
v_gene: TRBV28
j_gene: TRBJ2-3
CDR3nt: TGTGCCAGCAGTTTTGTTGGAGGGGAGGGTACGCAGTATTTT
CDR3aa: CASSFVGGEGTQYF

d_gene: -
abundance: -
v_gene: TRBV5-1
j_gene: TRBJ2-1
CDR3nt: TGCGCCAGCAGCTTGGCCTCCAGGAGTTCCTTGTTCGATGAGCAGTTCTTC
CDR3aa: CASSLASRSSLFDEQFF

d_gene: TRBD1
abundance: -
v_gene: TRBV5-6
j_gene: TRBJ1-4
CDR3nt: TGTGCCAGCAGCTTGGGGAACAGGGGACAGGGCGAAAAACTGTTTTTT
CDR3aa: CASSLGNRGQGEKLFF

d_gene: TRBD2
abundance: -
v_gene: TRBV9
j_gene: TRBJ2-3
CDR3nt: TGTGCCAGCAGCGTGGCGACTAGCGGTACGAGGGTGGATACGCAGTATTTT
CDR3aa: CASSVATSGTRVDTQYF

d_gene: -
abundance: -
v_gene: TRBV7-9
j_gene: TRBJ1-1
CDR3nt: TGTGCCAGCAGCTTCGACAGTATCTTTGGGGCTGAAGCTTTCTTT
CDR3aa: CASSFDSIFGAEAFF

d_gene: -
abundance: -
v_gene: TRBV19
j_gene: TRBJ1-5
CDR3nt: TGTGCCAGTAGTATGCAGGGGTTAGGGCAGCCCCAGCATTTT
CDR3aa: CASSMQGLGQPQHF

d_gene: -
abundance: -
v_gene: TRBV24-1
j_gene: TRBJ2-1
CDR3nt: TGTGCCACCAGTGATGAGGCAGCCTCCTACAATGAGCAGTTCTTC
CDR3aa: CATSDEAASYNEQFF

d_gene: TRBD1
abundance: -
v_gene: TRBV19
j_gene: TRBJ1-3
CDR3nt: TGTGCCAGTAGGACGGACAGGACCGGTGGAAACACCATATATTTT
CDR3aa: CASRTDRTGGNTIYF

d_gene: -
abundance: few
v_gene: TRBV18
j_gene: TRBJ2-5
CDR3nt: TGTGCCAGCTCACCGGCACAACGAGAGACCCAGTACTTC
CDR3aa: CASSPAQRETQYF

d_gene: TRBD2
abundance: -
v_gene: TRBV28
j_gene: TRBJ2-1
CDR3nt: TGTGCCAGCAGTTTATGGTTAGCGGGAGGTGAGCAGTTCTTC
CDR3aa: CASSLWLAGGEQFF

d_gene: -
abundance: -
v_gene: TRBV5-5
j_gene: TRBJ2-5
CDR3nt: TGTGCCAGCAGCTTGTCGGAGACCCAGTACTTC
CDR3aa: CASSLSETQYF

d_gene: TRBD1
abundance: -
v_gene: TRBV2
j_gene: TRBJ1-1
CDR3nt: TGTGCCAGCAACTACAGGGGGGGCACTGAAGCTTTCTTT
CDR3aa: CASNYRGGTEAFF

d_gene: -
abundance: -
v_gene: TRBV15
j_gene: TRBJ2-1
CDR3nt: TGTGCCACCAGCAGGGGGACGTTAGAGGATGAGCAGTTCTTC
CDR3aa: CATSRGTLEDEQFF

d_gene: -
abundance: -
v_gene: TRBV28
j_gene: TRBJ1-6
CDR3nt: TGTGCCAGCACCTCGACAGGAGTTTCACCCCTCCACTTT
CDR3aa: CASTSTGVSPLHF

d_gene: -
abundance: -
v_gene: TRBV7-9
j_gene: TRBJ2-3
CDR3nt: TGTGCCAGCAGCTTCGGAGGGGCCGGGGATACGCAGTATTTT
CDR3aa: CASSFGGAGDTQYF